Shown below are 20 T cell receptor beta chains from a single sample sequenced in a study of OX40 agonist ivuxolimab in advanced cancers. TCRdb's table, derived via immunoSEQ multiplex PCR, lists solely in-frame clones and lacks some. Of more than 40,000 clones detected, about 91% appear once; the ten largest clones hold just under 5%. Source: CD4+ or CD8+ T cells sorted from blood, taken in a trial of the OX40 agonist ivuxolimab. The receptors were sampled from an adult with an advanced solid tumor such as melanoma, head and neck, liver or kidney cancer.

In its sample, this clone was seen a few times. J is TRBJ1-2 and V is TRBV28, with D perhaps TRBD1 (6 bases). This CDR3 spans 14 amino acids. Germline assignment: CDR1 MDHEN and CDR2 SYDVKM. V was clipped by 7 bases and J by 0 bases, with 12 bases between them. The CDR3 sequence: CASIDRDTNYGYTF. The CDR3 nucleotides read TGTGCCAGCATTGACCGGGACACTAACTATGGCTACACCTTC.

The chain employs TRBV7-2 and TRBJ2-1; D is tentatively TRBD1 or TRBD2 (6 bases each). Trimming pared 0 bases from V and 4 bases from J, leaving 10 bases between. The germline gives CDR1 SGHTA, CDR2 FQGNSA. The CDR3 contains 15 residues. The CDR3 DNA reads TGTGCCAGCAGCTTAGCGGGGGGACAATACAATGAGCAGTTCTTC. Translating it yields CASSLAGGQYNEQFF.

The J gene is TRBJ2-3, the V gene TRBV6-4; 10 bases align to TRBD2. CDR3 length: 14 amino acids. Looked up from germline, CDR1 is MRHNA and CDR2 is SNTAGT. J lost 5 bases, V lost 10 bases, and 9 bases had no gene match. The CDR3 DNA reads as TGTGCCACCTCCCCGGGACTAGCGCAAGATACGCAGTATTTT. Its protein is CATSPGLAQDTQYF.

The CDR3 reads CASSDGLYNEQFF. CDR3 DNA: TGCGCCAGCAGCGACGGACTCTACAATGAGCAGTTCTTC. This sequence joins TRBV5-1 and TRBJ2-1; D may be TRBD2 (5 bases). Germline CDR1 is SGHRS and CDR2 is YFSETQ. The V end was cut by 4 bases, the J end by 3 bases, with 8 bases between. The CDR3 has 13 amino acids.

V is TRBV6-5 and J is TRBJ2-3, with TRBD2 matching 7 bases. The length of the CDR3 is 16 residues. The ends lost 0 bases at V and 1 base at J; junction bases unmatched: 4. The germline V gene has CDR1 MNHEY and CDR2 SVGAGI. In DNA, the CDR3 is TGTGCCAGCAGTTACTCGAGTACTAGCGGCACAGATACGCAGTATTTT. This sequence encodes CASSYSSTSGTDTQYF.

V and J are TRBV5-6 and TRBJ2-1; no clear D gene. Germline CDR1 SGHDT, CDR2 YYEEEE. The V gene lost 4 bases and the J gene lost 0 bases, with 11 bases spanning the gap. The CDR3 runs to 15 residues. Written as DNA, the CDR3 is TGTGCCAGCAGCGCACCCCGAAGCTCCTACAATGAGCAGTTCTTC. This sequence encodes CASSAPRSSYNEQFF.

This chain uses TRBV28 with TRBJ1-2; 7 nucleotides align to TRBD1. The CDR3 has 16 residues. V shed 1 base, J shed 2 bases, and the junction held 7 bases outside the gene matches. Germline V lookup: CDR1 MDHEN, CDR2 SYDVKM. The CDR3 protein is CASSLLQGRVNYGYTF. The CDR3, as DNA: TGTGCCAGCAGTTTATTACAGGGGAGAGTAAACTATGGCTACACCTTC.

The J gene is TRBJ2-2, the V gene TRBV2, with TRBD1 matching over 10 bases. Germline CDR1 is SNHLY and CDR2 is FYNNEI. The CDR3 contains 15 residues. J was trimmed by 5 bases and V by 6 bases; bases with no gene match: 6. DNA of the CDR3: TGTGCCAGCAGCCCGGGACAGGGGTATACCGGGGAGCTGTTTTTT. This encodes CASSPGQGYTGELFF.

V usage is TRBV28 and J usage is TRBJ1-3; D is unclear. The CDR3 has 17 amino acids. Trimming took 6 bases from V and 0 from J, leaving 18 bases between them. Germline lookup yields CDR1 MDHEN and CDR2 SYDVKM. In DNA form, the CDR3 reads TGTGCCAGCAGGACATCAAAGTACAGCGGCTCTGGAAACACCATATATTTT. Protein product: CASRTSKYSGSGNTIYF.

The chain joins TRBV6-4 to TRBJ2-1; the D gene is possibly TRBD2 (6 bases). V shed 6 bases and J shed 3 bases, with 6 bases lying between them. CDR1 and CDR2 from the germline V gene are MRHNA and SNTAGT. The CDR3 runs to 12 residues. CDR3 loop: CASRGGYNEQFF. CDR3 DNA sequence: TGTGCCAGCAGGGGGGGCTACAATGAGCAGTTCTTC.

The rearrangement links TRBV18 to TRBJ1-1; 7 bases align to TRBD1. Germline CDR1 reads KGHSH; CDR2 reads LQKENI. The CDR3 is 16 residues long. The V gene end was trimmed by 4 bases and the J gene end by 3 bases; junction bases not matched to a gene: 11. The CDR3 reads CASSLLTGQADTEAFF. As DNA, the CDR3 is TGTGCCAGCTCACTTCTAACAGGACAGGCGGACACTGAAGCTTTCTTT.

This clone has just a few counts. The rearrangement joins TRBV28 to TRBJ1-4; possible D gene TRBD1, 5 bases. V lost 2 bases and J 5 bases, leaving 9 bases between the germline ends. Germline values: CDR1 MDHEN, CDR2 SYDVKM. The CDR3 runs to 14 residues. This chain's CDR3 is CASSLQGRNEKLFF. CDR3 DNA sequence: TGTGCCAGCAGTTTACAGGGTCGGAATGAAAAACTGTTTTTT.

The chain employs TRBV28 and TRBJ2-7; 8 positions match TRBD2. The germline V gene has CDR1 MDHEN and CDR2 SYDVKM. This CDR3 has 17 residues. The V and J ends lost 4 bases and 2 bases, in that order; junction bases with no gene match: 13. As DNA, the CDR3 is TGTGCCAGCAGTTCCCCCTTAGCGGGAAGGAAAGCCTACGAGCAGTACTTC. Translated, it gives CASSSPLAGRKAYEQYF.

The V and J genes are TRBV7-9 and TRBJ2-3; 9 bases agree with TRBD1. Germline-derived CDR1 and CDR2 are SEHNR and FQNEAQ (reference sequence). This CDR3 spans 15 amino acids. V was pared by 1 base and J by 2 bases, with 1 base of the junction left unmatched. CDR3 protein: CASSLGTGDTDTQYF. In DNA, the CDR3 is TGTGCCAGCAGCTTAGGGACAGGGGACACAGATACGCAGTATTTT.

This chain joins TRBV7-9 and TRBJ1-1, with 9 positions matching TRBD1. Germline CDR1 reads SEHNR; CDR2 reads FQNEAQ (reference sequence). After removal of 4 bases from V and 4 bases from J, the junction contained 7 bases not matched to a gene. The CDR3 is made up of 15 amino acids. CDR3 nucleotides: TGTGCCAGCAGCTCCCTACAGGGGGCGAGCACTGAAGCTTTCTTT. This gives the protein CASSSLQGASTEAFF.

This sequence joins TRBV28 and TRBJ1-4; perhaps TRBD1 as D (6 bases). Trimming cost V 6 bases and J 5 bases, with 13 bases left between them. The germline V gene encodes CDR1 MDHEN and CDR2 SYDVKM. The CDR3 consists of 14 residues. The CDR3 DNA reads as TGTGCCAGCAGACGCGGGACATTCAATGAAAAACTGTTTTTT. It translates to CASRRGTFNEKLFF.

V gene TRBV7-9 combines with J gene TRBJ2-1; TRBD2 might be the D (5 bases). This CDR3 spans 13 amino acids. V shed 5 bases and J shed 4 bases, with 9 bases lying between them. Germline CDR1 SEHNR, CDR2 FQNEAQ (reference sequence). The CDR3 coding sequence is TGTGCCAGCAGCGCAGTAGCGTACAATGAGCAGTTCTTC. Residues: CASSAVAYNEQFF.

The DNA of the CDR3 is TGCGCCAGCAGCTTGTCTAGCGGGGGGGCGCGTAATGAGCAGTTCTTC. It yields the protein CASSLSSGGARNEQFF. The chain is built from TRBV5-1 and TRBJ2-1; 12 bases agree with TRBD2. CDR1 and CDR2 from the germline V gene are SGHRS and YFSETQ. CDR3 length: 16 residues. The V segment lost 1 base and the J segment 7 bases; nucleotides outside the gene matches: 6.

The CDR3 DNA sequence: TGCGCCAGCAGCCAAGTTTGGCGGGAGGGCCTAGGAGATGAGCAGTTCTTC. As protein: CASSQVWREGLGDEQFF. The chain is built from TRBV4-3 and TRBJ2-1, with 9 positions matching TRBD2. Germline V gives CDR1 LGHNA, CDR2 YSLEER. This CDR3 contains 17 residues. J gave up 8 bases and V 1 base, and 12 bases lay outside the gene matches.

V usage is TRBV14 and J usage is TRBJ2-1, with 8 bases fitting TRBD2. CDR1 is SGHDN, CDR2 FVKESK, per germline. This CDR3 contains 13 residues. With 5 bases clipped from V and 7 bases from J, the junction kept 4 bases outside the gene matches. Here the CDR3 reads CASSSSSGNEQFF. For the CDR3, the DNA is TGTGCCAGCAGCAGCTCTAGCGGGAATGAGCAGTTCTTC.